The 17 T cell receptor beta chains in this list originate from one sample, sequenced in a study of T cell clonality in common variable immunodeficiency. Produced via immunoSEQ multiplex PCR; TCRdb's table is partial and in-frame only. The sample is made up of some 50,000 clones, none counted only once. Sequenced material: peripheral blood mononuclear cells. The receptors stem from a person aged 18-70 years in good health.

This clone was counted a few times. The CDR3 loop is CASSAAGLNGYTF. The part of the CDR3 DNA that was read is TGTGCCAGTAGTGCAGCGGGGCTTAATGGC. This chain joins TRBV19 and TRBJ1-2; possibly TRBD1 for D (5 bases). The observed sequence ends 3 residues before the CDR3 terminus, with the missing tail filled in from the germline J gene. The V end was cut by 5 bases, the J end by 6 bases, with 13 bases between. Germline V gene sequence: CDR1 LNHDA, CDR2 SQIVND (reference sequence). The CDR3 extends over 13 amino acids. Full variable domain (rest looked up from reference TRBV19 and TRBJ1-2): DGGITQSPKYLFRKEGQNVTLSCEQNLNHDAMYWYRQDPGQGLRLIYYSQIVNDFQKGDIAEGYSVSREKKESFPLTVTSAQKNPTAFYLCASSAAGLNGYTFGSGTRLTVV.

This clone was counted at least ten times. The CDR3 is cut off 3 residues early in the read; its end comes from the germline J gene. This chain uses TRBV5-1 with TRBJ2-5, with 7 bases lining up with TRBD1. Trimming cost V 4 bases and J 4 bases; bases outside gene matches: 13. This CDR3 has 16 amino acids. Germline CDR1 SGHRS, CDR2 YFSETQ. The CDR3 sequence: CASSPQARGKGETQYF. CDR3 DNA, as far as it was read: TGCGCCAGCAGCCCCCAGGCCAGGGGGAAAGGAGAGACC.

At least ten counts were recorded for this clone. The sequence runs out 3 residues before the end of the CDR3; the remainder is reconstructed from the germline J gene. The J gene is TRBJ1-6, the V gene TRBV7-2; 9 positions agree with TRBD1. This CDR3 is built from 15 residues. Germline CDR1 SGHTA, CDR2 FQGNSA. Germline trimming cut 5 bases from V and 7 bases from J; bases unmatched to any gene: 6. The DNA read from the CDR3 is TGTGCCAGCAGCCCCTCACAGGGGGCAAATTCACCC. Encoded protein: CASSPSQGANSP. The complete CDR3 reads CASSPSQGANSPLHF.

This clone has a count of ten or more. Read sequence stops 3 residues before the CDR3 end, and the germline J gene provides the missing end. The chain has TRBV30 and TRBJ2-3; TRBD2 matches 13 bases. The germline V gene encodes CDR1 GTSNPN and CDR2 SVGIG (reference sequence). The CDR3 is 15 residues long. CDR3 bases read: TGTGCCTGGAGTGTAGGACTAGCGGGGGAGCTGACG. It translates to CAWSVGLAGELT. The complete CDR3 sequence is CAWSVGLAGELTQYF.

This clone was seen many times. The CDR3 sequence: CASSPGTTNTGELFF. Partial CDR3 DNA: TGCGCCAGCAGCCCAGGGACTACGAACACCGGGGAG. The chain joins TRBV5-1 to TRBJ2-2, with 7 bases aligning to TRBD2. Read sequence stops 3 residues before the CDR3 end, and the germline J gene provides the missing end. V lost 4 bases, J lost 0 bases, and 3 bases stayed unmatched. The CDR3 is 15 residues long. Germline V CDR1 and CDR2: SGHRS, YFSETQ.

This clone appeared many times. The read falls 3 residues short of the CDR3 end, and the missing part is taken from the germline J gene. V is TRBV6-2 or TRBV6-3 and J is TRBJ2-7, with 14 bases that match TRBD2. V lost 0 bases and J lost 6; bases outside the gene matches: 1. This CDR3 has 15 amino acids. The germline V gene has CDR1 MNHEY and CDR2 SVGEGT. CDR3 residues: CASSYSTSGGAEQYF. The sequenced CDR3 bases are TGTGCCAGCAGTTACTCGACTAGCGGGGGGGCCGAG.

This clone was counted ten times or more. The read stops 3 residues short of the end of the CDR3; the missing end is completed from the germline J gene. The V gene is TRBV5-1, the J gene TRBJ1-6; D uncertain. V lost 0 bases, J lost 9 bases, and 13 bases lay in between. CDR1 is SGHRS and CDR2 is YFSETQ in the germline V gene. The CDR3 runs 15 residues. This CDR3 reads CASSLGQVGGSPLHF. The covered CDR3 bases are TGCGCCAGCAGCTTGGGGCAGGTTGGTGGTTCACCC.

This clone was found many times. The CDR3 end falls 3 residues outside the read, so it is completed with the germline J gene. The chain employs TRBV29-1 and TRBJ2-7; D is perhaps TRBD1 (5 bases). Trimming took 7 bases from V and 0 from J, leaving 13 bases between them. The CDR3 contains 13 residues. In germline, CDR1 is SQVTM, CDR2 ANQGSEA. The CDR3 DNA, read in part, is TGCAGCGCTCTAGACAGAGACTCCTACGAG. This gives the protein CSALDRDSYE. The entire CDR3 protein reads CSALDRDSYEQYF.

This clone was detected many times. The missing CDR3 end, 3 residues past where the read stops, is filled in from the germline J gene. The chain links TRBV6-1 to TRBJ1-2, with 7 bases lining up with TRBD1. Germline V CDR1 and CDR2: MNHNS, SASEGT. This CDR3 is built from 13 residues. The trim removed 4 bases at V and 5 bases at J, leaving 4 bases unmatched. The covered CDR3 bases are TGTGCCAGCAGTGTGACAGGGAAATATGGC. Its protein product is CASSVTGKYG. The full CDR3 sequence reads CASSVTGKYGYTF.

The sample holds many counts of this clone. The read comes to an end 3 residues before the CDR3 does, leaving the germline J gene to fill in the end. The genes are TRBV2 and TRBJ2-3; D ambiguous. The length of the CDR3 is 15 residues. Deletions cut 1 base from V and 3 bases from J, with 11 bases between. Germline-derived CDR1 and CDR2 are SNHLY and FYNNEI. The covered CDR3 bases are TGTGCCAGCAGTGAAGGGTATAGAGTGACAGATACG. Protein: CASSEGYRVTDT. The whole CDR3 protein reads CASSEGYRVTDTQYF. Full variable domain (rest looked up from reference TRBV2 and TRBJ2-3): EPEVTQTPSHQVTQMGQEVILRCVPISNHLYFYWYRQILGQKVEFLVSFYNNEISEKSEIFDDQFSVERPDGSNFTLKIRSTKLEDSAMYFCASSEGYRVTDTQYFGPGTRLTVL.

This clone has a count of ten or more. The read terminates 3 residues ahead of where the CDR3 ends, so the germline J gene completes it. The chain links TRBV5-1 to TRBJ2-2, with TRBD1 matching 11 bases. Germline V gives CDR1 SGHRS, CDR2 YFSETQ. The CDR3 consists of 15 residues. CDR3 bases read: TGCGCCAGCAGCTTGGGGACAGGGGGCGGTGAAAAG. Translation gives CASSLGTGGGEK. The CDR3, in full, reads CASSLGTGGGEKLFF. Together with reference TRBV5-1 and TRBJ2-2, the CDR3 gives the full variable domain: KAGVTQTPRYLIKTRGQQVTLSCSPISGHRSVSWYQQTPGQGLQFLFEYFSETQRNKGNFPGRFSGRQFSNSRSEMNVSTLELGDSALYLCASSLGTGGGEKLFFGEGSRLTVL.

This clone occurred a few times. The read terminates 3 residues before the CDR3 end, so the remaining end is supplied by the germline J gene. This sequence joins TRBV6-2 or TRBV6-3 and TRBJ1-2, with a possible D match to TRBD1 (6 bases). CDR3 length: 16 amino acids. Germline lookup yields CDR1 MNHEY and CDR2 SVGEGT. The part of the CDR3 DNA that was read is TGTGCCAGCAGTTATGTGGCGGGGGGGCTTAACAATGAC. It codes for CASSYVAGGLNND. The full-length CDR3 reads as CASSYVAGGLNNDYTF.

Ten or more counts support this clone. Read coverage stops 3 residues before the CDR3 terminus; the germline J gene supplies the remainder. V gene TRBV19 combines with J gene TRBJ1-4, with D uncertain. Trimming left V 5 bases short and J 0 bases short, with 10 bases between. Germline V CDR1 and CDR2: LNHDA, SQIVND (reference sequence). The CDR3 sequence is 15 residues long. CDR3 sequence: CASSRLTPTNEKLFF. CDR3 DNA, as far as it was read: TGTGCCAGTAGTCGGTTGACACCAACTAATGAAAAA.

In this sample, this clone turned up many times. The observed sequence ends 3 residues before the CDR3 terminus, with the missing tail filled in from the germline J gene. The V and J genes are TRBV5-4 and TRBJ1-1, with 7 nucleotides matching TRBD1. This CDR3 is built from 16 residues. Germline values: CDR1 SGHNT, CDR2 YYREEE (reference sequence). CDR3 loop: CASSLGGATGHFEAFF. The part of the CDR3 DNA that was read is TGTGCCAGCAGCTTGGGGGGGGCGACAGGGCACTTCGAA.

This clone turned up a few times. Read data end 3 residues before the CDR3 end; the end is taken from the germline J gene. The chain is built from TRBV18 and TRBJ2-3, with D tentatively TRBD2 (5 bases). Germline-derived CDR1 and CDR2 are KGHSH and LQKENI. The CDR3 contains 13 residues. CDR3 sequence: CASSPRRGPPQYF. CDR3 DNA (partial): TGTGCCAGCTCACCACGACGGGGTCCGCCG.

This clone has at least ten counts. The read is 3 residues too short to cover the CDR3 end, so that end is filled in from the germline J gene. The chain combines TRBV7-6 with TRBJ2-2, with D perhaps matching TRBD1 (6 bases). The ends were cut back, 5 bases at V and 7 bases at J, with 11 bases in the middle. This CDR3 has 13 amino acids. CDR1 SGHVS and CDR2 FNYEAQ come from the germline V gene. CDR3 residues: CASSQTTGGELFF. CDR3 bases read: TGTGCCAGCAGCCAGACGACAGGCGGGGAG.

This clone came up a few times. The read falls 3 residues short of the CDR3 end, and the missing part is taken from the germline J gene. This sequence joins TRBV11-3 and TRBJ2-7; 8 positions match TRBD1. The CDR3 spans 15 residues. Germline CDR1 SGHNT, CDR2 YENEEA. V lost 1 base to trimming and J lost 4 bases; unmatched junction nucleotides: 6. The sequenced CDR3 bases are TGTGCCAGCAGCTTAGGGTCAGGGGGCTGGTACGAG. Protein sequence: CASSLGSGGWYE. The CDR3 as a whole reads CASSLGSGGWYEQYF.